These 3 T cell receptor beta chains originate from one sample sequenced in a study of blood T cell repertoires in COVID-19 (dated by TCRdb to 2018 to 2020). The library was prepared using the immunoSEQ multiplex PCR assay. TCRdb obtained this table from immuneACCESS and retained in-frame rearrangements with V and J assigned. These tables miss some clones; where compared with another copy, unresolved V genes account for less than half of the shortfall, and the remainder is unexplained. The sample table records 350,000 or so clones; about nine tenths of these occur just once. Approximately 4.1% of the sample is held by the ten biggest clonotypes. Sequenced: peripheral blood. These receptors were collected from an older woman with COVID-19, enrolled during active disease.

The CDR3 coding sequence is TGTGCCATCAGTGATAGTCGCTACGAGCAGTACTTC. This gives the protein CAISDSRYEQYF. The V and J genes are TRBV10-3 and TRBJ2-7; D call uncertain. This CDR3 region has 12 residues. Per the germline V gene, CDR1 is ENHRY and CDR2 is SYGVKD. Deletions cut 3 bases from V and 3 bases from J, with 6 bases between.

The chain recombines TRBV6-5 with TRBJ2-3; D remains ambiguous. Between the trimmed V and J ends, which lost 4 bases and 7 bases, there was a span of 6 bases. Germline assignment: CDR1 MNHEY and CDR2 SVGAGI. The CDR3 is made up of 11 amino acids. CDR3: CASSSSNTQYF. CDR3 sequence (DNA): TGTGCCAGCAGTTCCTCTAATACGCAGTATTTT.

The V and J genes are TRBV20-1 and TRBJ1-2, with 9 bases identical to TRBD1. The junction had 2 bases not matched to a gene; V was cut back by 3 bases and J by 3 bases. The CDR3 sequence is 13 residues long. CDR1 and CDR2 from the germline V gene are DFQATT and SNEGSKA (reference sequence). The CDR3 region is CSASGTGHYGYTF. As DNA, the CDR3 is TGCAGTGCTAGTGGGACAGGGCACTATGGCTACACCTTC.